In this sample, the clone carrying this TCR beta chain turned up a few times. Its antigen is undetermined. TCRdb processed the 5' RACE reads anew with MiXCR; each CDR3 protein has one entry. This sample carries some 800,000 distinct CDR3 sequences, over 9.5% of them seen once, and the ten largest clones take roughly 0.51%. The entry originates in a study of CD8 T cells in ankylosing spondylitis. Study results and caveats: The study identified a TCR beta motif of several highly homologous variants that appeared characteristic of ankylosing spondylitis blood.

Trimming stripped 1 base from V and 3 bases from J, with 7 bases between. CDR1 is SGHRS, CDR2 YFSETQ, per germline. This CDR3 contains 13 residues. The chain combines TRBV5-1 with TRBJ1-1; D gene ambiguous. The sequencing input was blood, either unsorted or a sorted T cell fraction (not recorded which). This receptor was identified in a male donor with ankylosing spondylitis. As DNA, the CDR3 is TGCGCCAGCAGCTTGATCGGTGACACTGAAGCTTTCTTT. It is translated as CASSLIGDTEAFF. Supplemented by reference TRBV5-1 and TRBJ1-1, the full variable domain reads KAGVTQTPRYLIKTRGQQVTLSCSPISGHRSVSWYQQTPGQGLQFLFEYFSETQRNKGNFPGRFSGRQFSNSRSEMNVSTLELGDSALYLCASSLIGDTEAFFGQGTRLTVV.